These 21 T cell receptor beta chains came from one sample sequenced in a study of T cell responses to AZD1222 COVID-19 vaccine. Assay used: immunoSEQ multiplex PCR; TCRdb lists only in-frame clones, some missing. The table records 75,000 to 95,000 clones, 88% of them present only once. The sample consisted of peripheral blood, taken 28 days after the second dose of the MenACWY control vaccine. These receptor sequences come from an adult who received the MenACWY meningococcal vaccine as a control.

V is TRBV5-1 and J is TRBJ1-1; D remains ambiguous. Between the trimmed V and J ends, which lost 0 bases and 0 bases, there was a span of 18 bases. This CDR3 has 18 residues. Per the germline V gene, CDR1 is SGHRS and CDR2 is YFSETQ. In DNA form, the CDR3 reads TGCGCCAGCAGCTTGGCTGATGGTTTAAACAATATGAACACTGAAGCTTTCTTT. It is translated as CASSLADGLNNMNTEAFF.

V and J are TRBV7-2 and TRBJ2-1; perhaps TRBD2 as D (6 bases). This CDR3 contains 15 residues. Germline V gene sequence: CDR1 SGHTA, CDR2 FQGNSA. V lost 5 bases and J lost 10, with 21 bases in between. The CDR3 sequence: CASSPGRGAGREQFF. DNA of the CDR3: TGTGCCAGCAGCCCCGGACGGGGTGCAGGGAGGGAGCAGTTCTTC.

The chain joins TRBV19 to TRBJ2-2; a possible D gene is TRBD1 (6 bases). Trimming took 4 bases from V and 1 from J, leaving 13 bases between them. The germline gives CDR1 LNHDA, CDR2 SQIVND (reference sequence). The CDR3 is made up of 16 amino acids. The CDR3 is CASSSYDRMNTGELFF. For the CDR3, the DNA is TGTGCCAGTAGTAGCTATGACAGGATGAACACCGGGGAGCTGTTTTTT.

This chain connects TRBV7-7 to TRBJ2-1; D is possibly TRBD1 (6 bases). The germline gives CDR1 SSHAT, CDR2 FNYEAQ (reference sequence). Deletions cut 5 bases from V and 6 bases from J, with 11 bases between. The CDR3 loop spans 13 amino acids. This chain's CDR3 is CASSVQGFNEQFF. CDR3 DNA sequence: TGTGCCAGCAGCGTGCAGGGGTTCAATGAGCAGTTCTTC.

This clone was seen more than once but under ten times. The CDR3 loop is CASSLGTGSNEQFF. DNA of the CDR3: TGTGCCAGCAGCTTAGGGACAGGGAGCAATGAGCAGTTCTTC. J is TRBJ2-1 and V is TRBV7-8; 8 bases align to TRBD1. Trimming took 1 base from V and 6 from J; bases not matched to a gene: 2. Germline V gives CDR1 SGHVS, CDR2 FQNEAQ. The CDR3 spans 14 residues.

This chain uses TRBV27 with TRBJ1-1, with D possibly matching TRBD1 (5 bases). The germline gives CDR1 MNHEY, CDR2 SMNVEV (reference sequence). The CDR3 is 17 residues long. V lost 1 base and J 1 base, leaving 16 bases between the germline ends. CDR3 in DNA: TGTGCCAGCAGTTTATTTCGAAGGGAACAGGAGAACACTGAAGCTTTCTTT. It specifies CASSLFRREQENTEAFF.

This chain connects TRBV25-1 to TRBJ1-2; a possible D gene is TRBD1 (5 bases). The V and J ends lost 1 base and 4 bases respectively, with 19 bases between them. The V gene's germline CDR1 is MGHDK and CDR2 SYGVNS. The CDR3 has 17 amino acids. The CDR3 loop reads CASSESGGRAGGYGYTF. The DNA of the CDR3 is TGTGCCAGCAGTGAATCTGGAGGGAGGGCCGGGGGCTATGGCTACACCTTC.

The chain has TRBV3-1 (or the pseudogene TRBV3-2) and TRBJ1-1; 8 bases match TRBD1. Germline CDR1 and CDR2: LGHDT and YNNKEL (reference sequence). The trim removed 7 bases at V and 3 bases at J, leaving 1 base unmatched. The CDR3 consists of 12 residues. The CDR3 sequence is CASTDRDTEAFF. The CDR3 DNA is TGTGCCAGCACGGACAGGGACACTGAAGCTTTCTTT.

The chain uses TRBV6-5 and TRBJ1-2; D gene ambiguous. The V gene's germline CDR1 is MNHEY and CDR2 SVGAGI. V lost 6 bases and J 4 bases, leaving 9 bases between the germline ends. The CDR3 contains 12 residues. CDR3 amino acids: CASSKGRYGYTF. CDR3 sequence (DNA): TGTGCCAGCAGCAAGGGCCGCTATGGCTACACCTTC.

V is TRBV30 and J is TRBJ2-3; 10 positions agree with TRBD1. In germline, CDR1 is GTSNPN, CDR2 SVGIG (reference sequence). With 3 bases clipped from V and 2 bases from J, the junction kept 8 bases outside the gene matches. The CDR3 length is 16 residues. The CDR3 reads CAWSVGTGAFTDTQYF. The CDR3 nucleotides read TGTGCCTGGAGCGTGGGGACAGGGGCTTTCACAGATACGCAGTATTTT.

The V gene is TRBV3-1 (or the pseudogene TRBV3-2), the J gene TRBJ1-6; D not certain. This CDR3 has 18 amino acids. Germline V gene sequence: CDR1 LGHDT, CDR2 YNNKEL (reference sequence). V gave up 4 bases and J gave up 4 bases, with 20 bases separating them. CDR3 region: CASSPSRGAGIYNSPLHF. The CDR3 DNA reads TGTGCCAGCAGCCCATCGAGAGGCGCGGGGATTTATAATTCACCCCTCCACTTT.

The chain employs TRBV28 and TRBJ2-7, with D perhaps being TRBD1 or TRBD2 (6 bases each). Between the trimmed V and J ends, which lost 4 bases and 2 bases, there was a span of 15 bases. The length of the CDR3 is 15 residues. Per the germline V gene, CDR1 is MDHEN and CDR2 is SYDVKM. The CDR3 protein is CASSSPRGVTYEQYF. CDR3 nucleotide sequence: TGTGCCAGCAGTTCCCCTAGGGGGGTAACCTACGAGCAGTACTTC.

The rearrangement joins TRBV6-6 to TRBJ1-5; a possible D gene is TRBD1 (5 bases). Germline V gene lookup returns CDR1 MNHNY and CDR2 SVGAGI (reference sequence). Trimming took off 2 bases at V and 1 base at J, with 6 bases between the two ends. This CDR3 is built from 14 residues. As DNA, the CDR3 is TGTGCCAGCAGTTACGGGGGGAGCAATCAGCCCCAGCATTTT. Its translation is CASSYGGSNQPQHF.

This chain links TRBV18 with TRBJ1-3; unclear D gene. Trimming removed 3 bases at V and 0 bases at J, with 21 bases between. The CDR3 is made up of 19 amino acids. Germline V gene data show CDR1 as KGHSH and CDR2 as LQKENI. CDR3 residues: CASSPLVLPTADSGNTIYF. The DNA of the CDR3 is TGTGCCAGCTCACCCCTCGTTCTGCCGACTGCCGACTCTGGAAACACCATATATTTT. Using reference TRBV18 and TRBJ1-3 for the parts outside the CDR3, the full variable domain is NAGVMQNPRHLVRRRGQEARLRCSPMKGHSHVYWYRQLPEEGLKFMVYLQKENIIDESGMPKERFSAEFPKEGPSILRIQQVVRGDSAAYFCASSPLVLPTADSGNTIYFGEGSWLTVV.

Regarding this clone: The sample contains more than one DNA sequence encoding this CDR3. The chain is built from TRBV7-9 and TRBJ2-7; D not certain. V shed 2 bases and J shed 4 bases, with 6 bases lying between them. Germline-derived CDR1 and CDR2 are SEHNR and FQNEAQ (reference sequence). This CDR3 spans 12 amino acids. The CDR3 DNA is TGTGCCAGCAGCTTAACTGCATACGAGCAGTACTTC. Its protein product is CASSLTAYEQYF.

The chain has TRBV5-4 and TRBJ2-5, with a possible D match to TRBD1 (6 bases). The CDR3 has 14 amino acids. V was cut by 0 bases and J by 3 bases, with 9 bases left in between. CDR1 and CDR2 from the germline V gene are SGHNT and YYREEE (reference sequence). The CDR3 region is CASSLVGDKETQYF. The CDR3 DNA follows: TGTGCCAGCAGCTTGGTAGGGGACAAAGAGACCCAGTACTTC.

This clone was picked up one time. V is TRBV13 and J is TRBJ1-4, with D possibly matching TRBD1 (6 bases). Germline V lookup: CDR1 PRHDT, CDR2 FYEKMQ (reference sequence). V lost 5 bases and J 8 bases, leaving 18 bases between the germline ends. CDR3 length: 15 residues. The CDR3 DNA sequence: TGTGCCAGCAGCGTTACAGGAGGGGGGCGGGAAAAACTGTTTTTT. Its translation is CASSVTGGGREKLFF. Drawing the rest from reference TRBV13 and TRBJ1-4, the complete variable domain is AAGVIQSPRHLIKEKRETATLKCYPIPRHDTVYWYQQGPGQDPQFLISFYEKMQSDKGSIPDRFSAQQFSDYHSELNMSSLELGDSALYFCASSVTGGGREKLFFGSGTQLSVL.

The V and J genes are TRBV4-3 and TRBJ1-2; D is possibly TRBD1 (5 bases). This CDR3 has 17 amino acids. Between the trimmed V and J ends, which lost 0 bases and 4 bases, there was a span of 18 bases. CDR1 is LGHNA, CDR2 YSLEER, per germline. The CDR3 loop is CASSQDSGADTGYGYTF. In DNA form, the CDR3 reads TGCGCCAGCAGCCAAGACAGCGGGGCAGACACCGGCTATGGCTACACCTTC.

The V and J genes are TRBV27 and TRBJ2-5, with 8 nucleotides matching TRBD1. CDR1 and CDR2 from the germline V gene are MNHEY and SMNVEV (reference sequence). V lost 3 bases, J lost 2 bases, and 5 bases stayed unmatched. This CDR3 spans 15 amino acids. CDR3 in DNA: TGTGCCAGCAGTTTTTCGGGACAGGCGCAAGAGACCCAGTACTTC. Residues: CASSFSGQAQETQYF.

The chain recombines TRBV19 with TRBJ1-6, with a tentative D call TRBD1 (6 bases). Trimming shortened V by 5 bases and J by 2 bases, and 16 bases separated the two germline ends. The CDR3 has 17 amino acids. The germline CDR1 and CDR2 sequences are LNHDA and SQIVND (reference sequence). CDR3 amino acids: CASSPLQGNTYNSPLHF. CDR3 nucleotide sequence: TGTGCCAGTAGTCCTCTTCAGGGGAACACCTATAATTCACCCCTCCACTTT.

The chain links TRBV5-8 to TRBJ2-7; D unresolved. Germline V CDR1 and CDR2: SGHTS, YDEGEE. The CDR3 has 11 residues. Trimming shortened V by 4 bases and J by 6 bases, and 8 bases separated the two germline ends. The chain's CDR3 is CASSLWLEQYF. CDR3 nucleotides: TGTGCCAGCAGCCTATGGCTCGAGCAGTACTTC.